Listed below are T cell receptor beta chains from one sample, sequenced in a study of early T cells in non-severe SARS-CoV-2 infection. TCRdb passed the 5' RACE reads through MiXCR, listing each CDR3 protein once. The table lists some 42,000 distinct CDR3 sequences, approximately 5.9% of them singletons, with about 8.3% in the top ten. The specimen comprised whole blood, sampled at baseline. These receptors were obtained from an adult who was a healthcare worker with PCR-confirmed SARS-CoV-2 infection or an uninfected control (not recorded which). Each CDR3 is given with its conserved first and last residue. A D gene is named only where the DNA matches it firmly. Clone size appears in some rows only: once, few, many, or a class for an expanded clone.

d_call: TRBD2
v_call: TRBV9
clone_size: many
j_call: TRBJ2-7
cdr3_aa: CASSPTELAGVSYEQYF
cdr3_nt: TGTGCCAGCAGCCCGACGGAGCTAGCGGGGGTGTCCTACGAGCAGTACTTC

d_call: .
v_call: TRBV11-2
clone_size: few
j_call: TRBJ1-1
cdr3_aa: CASSYPPTLDRNTEAFF
cdr3_nt: TGTGCCAGCAGCTACCCCCCTACTCTGGACAGGAACACTGAAGCTTTCTTT

d_call: TRBD1
v_call: TRBV5-4
clone_size: many
j_call: TRBJ1-6
cdr3_aa: CASSSGQGKSYNSPLHF
cdr3_nt: TGTGCCAGCAGCTCGGGACAGGGGAAGTCCTATAATTCACCCCTCCACTTT

d_call: .
v_call: TRBV5-5
clone_size: .
j_call: TRBJ2-1
cdr3_aa: CASTTNHEQFF
cdr3_nt: TGTGCCAGCACCACTAACCATGAGCAGTTCTTC

d_call: TRBD1
v_call: TRBV6-2/TRBV6-3
clone_size: many
j_call: TRBJ1-1
cdr3_aa: CASSLLTGKRMNTEAFF
cdr3_nt: TGTGCCAGCAGTCTACTGACAGGGAAGAGGATGAACACTGAAGCTTTCTTT

d_call: TRBD2
v_call: TRBV6-4
clone_size: many
j_call: TRBJ2-3
cdr3_aa: CASSEGLGTDTQYF
cdr3_nt: TGTGCCAGCAGTGAGGGACTAGGGACAGATACGCAGTATTTT

d_call: .
v_call: TRBV30
clone_size: many
j_call: TRBJ2-2
cdr3_aa: CAWSTFWGTGELFF
cdr3_nt: TGTGCCTGGAGTACTTTCTGGGGCACCGGGGAGCTGTTTTTT

d_call: TRBD1
v_call: TRBV7-7
clone_size: many
j_call: TRBJ2-2
cdr3_aa: CASSSRQGGELFF
cdr3_nt: TGTGCCAGCAGCTCCCGACAGGGCGGGGAGCTGTTTTTT

d_call: TRBD1
v_call: TRBV5-4
clone_size: once
j_call: TRBJ1-1
cdr3_aa: CASSPSGGLGQEMNTEAFF
cdr3_nt: TGTGCCAGCAGCCCCTCGGGAGGGTTAGGACAGGAGATGAACACTGAAGCTTTCTTT

d_call: .
v_call: TRBV30
clone_size: few
j_call: TRBJ2-7
cdr3_aa: CAWSEGYSAWEQYF
cdr3_nt: TGTGCCTGGAGTGAAGGGTATTCAGCGTGGGAGCAGTACTTC

d_call: .
v_call: TRBV6-6
clone_size: .
j_call: TRBJ2-6
cdr3_aa: CASSYQGTGANVLTF
cdr3_nt: TGTGCCAGCAGTTACCAGGGAACCGGGGCCAACGTCCTGACTTTC

d_call: .
v_call: TRBV6-1
clone_size: .
j_call: TRBJ2-7
cdr3_aa: CASSEMWTSNEQYF
cdr3_nt: TGTGCCAGCAGTGAGATGTGGACTTCAAATGAGCAGTACTTC

d_call: TRBD1
v_call: TRBV29-1
clone_size: few
j_call: TRBJ1-1
cdr3_aa: CSATGQGATEAFF
cdr3_nt: TGCAGCGCTACGGGACAGGGGGCAACTGAAGCTTTCTTT

d_call: .
v_call: TRBV3-1
clone_size: many
j_call: TRBJ2-1
cdr3_aa: CASSRYPPGGFYNEQFF
cdr3_nt: TGTGCCAGCAGCCGATACCCTCCTGGGGGGTTTTACAATGAGCAGTTCTTC

d_call: TRBD1
v_call: TRBV5-1
clone_size: many
j_call: TRBJ1-6
cdr3_aa: CASSLGKGTGNSPLHF
cdr3_nt: TGCGCCAGCAGCTTGGGGAAAGGGACAGGAAATTCACCCCTCCACTTT

d_call: .
v_call: TRBV4-3
clone_size: many
j_call: TRBJ2-3
cdr3_aa: CASSLNSQGRGSDTQYF
cdr3_nt: TGCGCCAGCAGCCTCAATTCACAGGGGAGGGGCTCAGATACGCAGTATTTT

d_call: TRBD1
v_call: TRBV7-9
clone_size: .
j_call: TRBJ2-2
cdr3_aa: CASRTGTANTGELFF
cdr3_nt: TGTGCCAGCAGGACAGGGACAGCGAACACCGGGGAGCTGTTTTTT

d_call: .
v_call: TRBV5-1
clone_size: few
j_call: TRBJ2-3
cdr3_aa: CASSLLRRGLDTDTQYF
cdr3_nt: TGCGCCAGCAGCTTGTTGCGGCGGGGGCTAGACACAGATACGCAGTATTTT

d_call: .
v_call: TRBV5-4
clone_size: few
j_call: TRBJ2-7
cdr3_aa: CASSYSAGRSYEQYF
cdr3_nt: TGTGCCAGCTCTTACTCGGCCGGCCGGTCCTACGAGCAGTACTTC

d_call: .
v_call: TRBV30
clone_size: many
j_call: TRBJ2-7
cdr3_aa: CAWSEDSSYEQYF
cdr3_nt: TGTGCCTGGAGCGAAGACAGCTCCTACGAGCAGTACTTC

d_call: .
v_call: TRBV11-2
clone_size: many
j_call: TRBJ2-5
cdr3_aa: CASSTDRKETQYF
cdr3_nt: TGTGCCAGCAGCACCGACAGAAAAGAGACCCAGTACTTC

d_call: TRBD1
v_call: TRBV2
clone_size: .
j_call: TRBJ2-7
cdr3_aa: CASVPGGVYEQYF
cdr3_nt: TGTGCCAGCGTTCCAGGGGGAGTATACGAGCAGTACTTC

d_call: .
v_call: TRBV20-1
clone_size: .
j_call: TRBJ2-3
cdr3_aa: CSARGLPRGGLTDTQYF
cdr3_nt: TGCAGTGCTAGAGGTCTGCCCAGGGGGGGCCTCACAGATACGCAGTATTTT

d_call: TRBD2
v_call: TRBV7-2
clone_size: few
j_call: TRBJ2-1
cdr3_aa: CASSPRLAGGLYNEQFF
cdr3_nt: TGTGCCAGCAGCCCCAGACTAGCGGGGGGCCTATACAATGAGCAGTTCTTC